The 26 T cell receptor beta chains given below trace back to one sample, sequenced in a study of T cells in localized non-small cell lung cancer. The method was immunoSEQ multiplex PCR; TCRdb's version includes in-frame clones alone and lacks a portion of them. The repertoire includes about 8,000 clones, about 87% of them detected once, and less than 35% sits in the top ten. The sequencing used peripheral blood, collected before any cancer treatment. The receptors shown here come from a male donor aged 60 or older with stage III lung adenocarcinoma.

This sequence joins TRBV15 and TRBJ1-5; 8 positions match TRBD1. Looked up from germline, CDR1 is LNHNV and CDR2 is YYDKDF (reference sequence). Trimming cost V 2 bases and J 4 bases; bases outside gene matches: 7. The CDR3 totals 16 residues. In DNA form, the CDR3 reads TGTGCCACCAGCAGATACGACAGGGGAGGGAATCAGCCCCAGCATTTT. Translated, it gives CATSRYDRGGNQPQHF.

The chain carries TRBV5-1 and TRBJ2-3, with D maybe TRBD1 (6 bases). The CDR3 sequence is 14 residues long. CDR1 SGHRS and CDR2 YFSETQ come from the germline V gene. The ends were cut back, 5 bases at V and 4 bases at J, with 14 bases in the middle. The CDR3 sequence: CASRGSDRPDTQYF. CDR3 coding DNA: TGCGCCAGCAGAGGATCCGACAGGCCAGATACGCAGTATTTT.

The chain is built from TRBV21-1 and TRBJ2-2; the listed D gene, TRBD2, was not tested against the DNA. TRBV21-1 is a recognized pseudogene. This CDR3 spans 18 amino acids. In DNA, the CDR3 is TGTGCCAGCAGCAAAGAACCTAGCGGGGGGTCCTTCCCCGGGGAGCTGTTTTTT. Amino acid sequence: CASSKEPSGGSFPGELFF.

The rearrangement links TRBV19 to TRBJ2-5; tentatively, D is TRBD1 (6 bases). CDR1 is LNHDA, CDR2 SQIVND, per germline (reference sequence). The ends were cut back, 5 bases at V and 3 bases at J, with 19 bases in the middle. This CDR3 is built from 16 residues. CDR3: CASSPLTGFRKETQYF. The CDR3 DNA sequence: TGTGCCAGTAGTCCATTGACAGGTTTCAGGAAAGAGACCCAGTACTTC.

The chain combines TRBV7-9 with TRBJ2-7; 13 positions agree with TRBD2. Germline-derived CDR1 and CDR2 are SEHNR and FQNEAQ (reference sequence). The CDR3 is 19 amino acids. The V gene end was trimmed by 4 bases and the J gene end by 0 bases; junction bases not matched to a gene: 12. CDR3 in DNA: TGTGCCAGCAGCTCGACAAGGACTAGCGGGAGCCAGAGCTCCTACGAGCAGTACTTC. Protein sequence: CASSSTRTSGSQSSYEQYF.

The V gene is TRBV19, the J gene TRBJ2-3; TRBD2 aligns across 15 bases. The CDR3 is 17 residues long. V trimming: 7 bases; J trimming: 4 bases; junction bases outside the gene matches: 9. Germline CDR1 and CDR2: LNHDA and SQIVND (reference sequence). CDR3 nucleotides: TGTGCCAGTAATACCCCGGGACTAGCGGGAGGTGCAGATACGCAGTATTTT. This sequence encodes CASNTPGLAGGADTQYF.

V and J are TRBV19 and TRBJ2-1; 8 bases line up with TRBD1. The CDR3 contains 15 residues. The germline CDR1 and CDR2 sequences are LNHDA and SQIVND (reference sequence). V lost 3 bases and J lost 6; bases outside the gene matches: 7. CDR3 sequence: CASSIGTGSFNEQFF. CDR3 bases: TGTGCCAGTAGTATTGGGACAGGAAGTTTCAATGAGCAGTTCTTC.

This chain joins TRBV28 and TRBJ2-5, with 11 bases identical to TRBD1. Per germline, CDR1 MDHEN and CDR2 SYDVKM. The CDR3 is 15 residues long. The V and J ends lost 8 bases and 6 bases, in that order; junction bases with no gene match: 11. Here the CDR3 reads CASHIAGTGGKTQYF. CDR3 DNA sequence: TGTGCCAGCCATATCGCCGGGACAGGGGGAAAGACCCAGTACTTC.

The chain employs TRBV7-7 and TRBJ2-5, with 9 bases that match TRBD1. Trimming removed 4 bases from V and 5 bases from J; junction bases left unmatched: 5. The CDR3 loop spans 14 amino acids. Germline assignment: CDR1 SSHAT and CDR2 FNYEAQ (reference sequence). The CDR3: CASSSGQGGETQYF. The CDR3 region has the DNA TGTGCCAGCAGCTCGGGACAGGGAGGCGAGACCCAGTACTTC. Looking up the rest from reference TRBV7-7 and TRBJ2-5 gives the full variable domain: GAGVSQSPRYKVTKRGQDVTLRCDPISSHATLYWYQQALGQGPEFLTYFNYEAQPDKSGLPSDRFSAERPEGSISTLTIQRTEQRDSAMYRCASSSGQGGETQYFGPGTRLLVL.

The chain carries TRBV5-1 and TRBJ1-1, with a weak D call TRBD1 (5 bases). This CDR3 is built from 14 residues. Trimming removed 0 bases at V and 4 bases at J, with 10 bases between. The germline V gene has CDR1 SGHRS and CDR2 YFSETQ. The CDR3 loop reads CASSLAQGFTEAFF. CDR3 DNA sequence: TGCGCCAGCAGCTTGGCCCAGGGTTTCACTGAAGCTTTCTTT. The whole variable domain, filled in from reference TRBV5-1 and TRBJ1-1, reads KAGVTQTPRYLIKTRGQQVTLSCSPISGHRSVSWYQQTPGQGLQFLFEYFSETQRNKGNFPGRFSGRQFSNSRSEMNVSTLELGDSALYLCASSLAQGFTEAFFGQGTRLTVV.

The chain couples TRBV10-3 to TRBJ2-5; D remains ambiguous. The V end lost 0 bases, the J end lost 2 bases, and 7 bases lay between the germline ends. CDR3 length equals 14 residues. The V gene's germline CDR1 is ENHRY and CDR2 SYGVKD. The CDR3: CAISESTDQETQYF. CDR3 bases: TGTGCCATCAGTGAGTCCACAGATCAAGAGACCCAGTACTTC.

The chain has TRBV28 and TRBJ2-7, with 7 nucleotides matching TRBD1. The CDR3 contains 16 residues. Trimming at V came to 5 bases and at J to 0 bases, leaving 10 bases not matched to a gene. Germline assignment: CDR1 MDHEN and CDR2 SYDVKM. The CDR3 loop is CASSDPGQISSYEQYF. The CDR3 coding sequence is TGTGCCAGCAGTGACCCGGGACAGATCTCCTCCTACGAGCAGTACTTC.

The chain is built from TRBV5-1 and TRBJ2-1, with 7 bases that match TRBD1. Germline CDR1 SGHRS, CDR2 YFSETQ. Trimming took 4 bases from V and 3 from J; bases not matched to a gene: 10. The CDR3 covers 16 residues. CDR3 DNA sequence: TGCGCCAGCAGCCCCGGACAGGCCGCCCTCTACAATGAGCAGTTCTTC. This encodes CASSPGQAALYNEQFF.

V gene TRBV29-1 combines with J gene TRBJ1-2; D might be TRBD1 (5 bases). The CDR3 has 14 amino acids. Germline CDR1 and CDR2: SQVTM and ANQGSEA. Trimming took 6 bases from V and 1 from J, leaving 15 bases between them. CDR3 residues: CSVSGARGNYGYTF. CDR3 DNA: TGCAGCGTCTCCGGGGCGCGGGGTAACTATGGCTACACCTTC.

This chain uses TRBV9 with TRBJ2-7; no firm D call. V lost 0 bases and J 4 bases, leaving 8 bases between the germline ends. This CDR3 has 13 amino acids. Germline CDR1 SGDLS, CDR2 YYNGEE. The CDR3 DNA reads TGTGCCAGCAGCGTAGCTACGGCGTACGAGCAGTACTTC. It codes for CASSVATAYEQYF.

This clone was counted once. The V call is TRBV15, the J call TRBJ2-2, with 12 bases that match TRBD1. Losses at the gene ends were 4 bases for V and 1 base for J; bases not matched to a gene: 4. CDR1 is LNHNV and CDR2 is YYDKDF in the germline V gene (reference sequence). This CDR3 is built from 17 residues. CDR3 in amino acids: CATSTGQGALNTGELFF. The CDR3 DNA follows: TGTGCCACCAGCACGGGACAGGGGGCATTGAACACCGGGGAGCTGTTTTTT.

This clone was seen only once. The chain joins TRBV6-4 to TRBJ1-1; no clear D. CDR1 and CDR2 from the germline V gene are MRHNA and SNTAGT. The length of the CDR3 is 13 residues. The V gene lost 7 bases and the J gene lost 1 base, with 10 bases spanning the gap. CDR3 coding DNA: TGTGCCAGCAACCGGACGGCGAACACTGAAGCTTTCTTT. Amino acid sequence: CASNRTANTEAFF.

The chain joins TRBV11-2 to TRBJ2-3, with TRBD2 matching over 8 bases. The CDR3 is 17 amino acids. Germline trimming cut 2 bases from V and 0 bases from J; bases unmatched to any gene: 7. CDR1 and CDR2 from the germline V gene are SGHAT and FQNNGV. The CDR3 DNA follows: TGTGCCAGCAGCTTAAAAGGTGCGGGGGGCAGCACAGATACGCAGTATTTT. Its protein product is CASSLKGAGGSTDTQYF.

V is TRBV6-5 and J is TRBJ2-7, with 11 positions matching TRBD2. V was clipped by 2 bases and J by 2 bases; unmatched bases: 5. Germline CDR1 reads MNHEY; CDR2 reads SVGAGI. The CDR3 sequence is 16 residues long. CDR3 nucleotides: TGTGCCAGCAGTTACGCTGGACTAGCGGGCACCTACGAGCAGTACTTC. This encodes CASSYAGLAGTYEQYF.

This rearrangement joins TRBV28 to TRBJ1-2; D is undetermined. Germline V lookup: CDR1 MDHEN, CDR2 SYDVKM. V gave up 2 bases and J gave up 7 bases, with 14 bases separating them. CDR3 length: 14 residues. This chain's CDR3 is CASSLPELRRGYTF. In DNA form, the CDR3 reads TGTGCCAGCAGTTTACCAGAGCTTAGACGTGGCTACACCTTC.

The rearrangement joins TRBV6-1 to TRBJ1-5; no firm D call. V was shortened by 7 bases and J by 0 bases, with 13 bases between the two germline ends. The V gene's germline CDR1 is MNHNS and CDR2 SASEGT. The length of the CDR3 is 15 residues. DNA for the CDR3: TGTGCCAGCACCCCTGCGGGAAATAGCAATCAGCCCCAGCATTTT. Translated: CASTPAGNSNQPQHF.

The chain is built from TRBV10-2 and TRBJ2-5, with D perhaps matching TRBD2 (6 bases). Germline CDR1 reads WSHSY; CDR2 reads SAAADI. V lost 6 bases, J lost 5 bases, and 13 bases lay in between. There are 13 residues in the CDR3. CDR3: CASRAGTGETQYF. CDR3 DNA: TGCGCCAGCAGGGCGGGGACCGGGGAGACCCAGTACTTC.

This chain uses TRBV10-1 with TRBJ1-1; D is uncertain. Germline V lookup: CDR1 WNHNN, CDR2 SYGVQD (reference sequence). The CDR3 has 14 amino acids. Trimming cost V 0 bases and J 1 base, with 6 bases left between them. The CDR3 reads CASSESGGNTEAFF. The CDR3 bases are TGCGCCAGCAGTGAGTCAGGAGGGAACACTGAAGCTTTCTTT.

CDR3 amino acids: CASSPSGGNQPQHF. CDR3 sequence (DNA): TGTGCCAGCAGCCCCTCAGGGGGCAATCAGCCCCAGCATTTT. The rearrangement joins TRBV7-2 to TRBJ1-5, with D maybe TRBD1 (6 bases). Germline CDR1 reads SGHTA; CDR2 reads FQGNSA. This CDR3 region has 14 residues. V lost 5 bases to trimming and J lost 2 bases, with 10 bases between them.

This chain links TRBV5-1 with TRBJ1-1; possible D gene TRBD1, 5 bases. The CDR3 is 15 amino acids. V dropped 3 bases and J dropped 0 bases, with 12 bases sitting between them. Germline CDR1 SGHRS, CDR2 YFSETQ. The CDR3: CASSWDGRMNTEAFF. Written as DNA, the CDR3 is TGCGCCAGCAGCTGGGACGGGAGAATGAACACTGAAGCTTTCTTT.

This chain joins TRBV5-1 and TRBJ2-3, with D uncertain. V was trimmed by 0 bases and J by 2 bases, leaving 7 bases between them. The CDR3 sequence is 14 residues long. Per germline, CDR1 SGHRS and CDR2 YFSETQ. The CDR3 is CASSLGQLTDTQYF. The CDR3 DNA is TGCGCCAGCAGCTTGGGCCAGCTCACAGATACGCAGTATTTT. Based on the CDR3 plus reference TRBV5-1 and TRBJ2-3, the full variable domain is KAGVTQTPRYLIKTRGQQVTLSCSPISGHRSVSWYQQTPGQGLQFLFEYFSETQRNKGNFPGRFSGRQFSNSRSEMNVSTLELGDSALYLCASSLGQLTDTQYFGPGTRLTVL.